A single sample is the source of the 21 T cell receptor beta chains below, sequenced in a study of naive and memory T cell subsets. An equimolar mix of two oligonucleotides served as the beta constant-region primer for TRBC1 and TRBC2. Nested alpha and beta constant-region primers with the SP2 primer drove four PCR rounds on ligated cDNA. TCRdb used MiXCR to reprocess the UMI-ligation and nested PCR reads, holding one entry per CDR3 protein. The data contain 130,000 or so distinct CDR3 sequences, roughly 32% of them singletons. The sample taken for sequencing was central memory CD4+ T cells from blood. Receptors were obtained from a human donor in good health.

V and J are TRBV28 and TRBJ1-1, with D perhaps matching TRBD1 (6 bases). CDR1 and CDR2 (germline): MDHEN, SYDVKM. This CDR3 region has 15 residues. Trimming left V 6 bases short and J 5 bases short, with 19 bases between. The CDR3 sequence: CASSPGGGFGTEAFF. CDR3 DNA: TGTGCCAGCAGCCCAGGTGGGGGCTTCGGGACTGAAGCTTTCTTT.

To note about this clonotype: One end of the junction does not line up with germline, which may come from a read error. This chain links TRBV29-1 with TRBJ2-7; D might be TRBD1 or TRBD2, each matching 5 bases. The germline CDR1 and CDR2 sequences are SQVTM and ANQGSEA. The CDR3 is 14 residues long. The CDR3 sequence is CSVRDRLSSYEQCF. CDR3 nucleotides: TGCAGCGTTAGGGACCGCCTAAGCTCCTACGAGCAGTGCTTC.

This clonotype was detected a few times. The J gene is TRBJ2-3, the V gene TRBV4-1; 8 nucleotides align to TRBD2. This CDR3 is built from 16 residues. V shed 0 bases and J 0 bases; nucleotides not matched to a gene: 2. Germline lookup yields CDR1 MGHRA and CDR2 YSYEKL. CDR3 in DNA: TGCGCCAGCAGCCAAGATTCGGGAGGGAGCACAGATACGCAGTATTTT. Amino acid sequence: CASSQDSGGSTDTQYF.

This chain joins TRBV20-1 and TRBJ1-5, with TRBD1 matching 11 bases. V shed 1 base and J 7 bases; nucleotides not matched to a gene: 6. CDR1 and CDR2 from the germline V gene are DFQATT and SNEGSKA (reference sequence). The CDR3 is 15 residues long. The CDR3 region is CSARGTGGVEQPQHF. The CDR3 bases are TGCAGTGCTAGAGGGACAGGGGGCGTCGAGCAGCCCCAGCATTTT.

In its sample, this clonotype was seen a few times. The CDR3 protein is CASSFRGLNFDTQYF. The CDR3 DNA sequence: TGTGCCAGCAGCTTCCGGGGACTGAACTTCGATACGCAGTATTTT. J is TRBJ2-3 and V is TRBV7-6, with D possibly being TRBD2 (6 bases). Germline CDR1 reads SGHVS; CDR2 reads FNYEAQ. V was trimmed by 3 bases and J by 6 bases, leaving 16 bases between them. The CDR3 loop spans 15 amino acids.

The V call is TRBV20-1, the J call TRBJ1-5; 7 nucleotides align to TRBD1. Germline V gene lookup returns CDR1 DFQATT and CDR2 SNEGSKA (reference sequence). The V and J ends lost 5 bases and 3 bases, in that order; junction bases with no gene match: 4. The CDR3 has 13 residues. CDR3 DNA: TGCAGTGCTCTCGGACAGGCCAATCAGCCCCAGCATTTT. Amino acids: CSALGQANQPQHF.

The CDR3 spells CASSSSRGDRKNIQYF. The CDR3, as DNA: TGTGCCAGCAGCTCCTCCCGTGGGGACCGCAAAAACATTCAGTACTTC. The rearrangement links TRBV7-2 to TRBJ2-4, with D tentatively TRBD1 or TRBD2 (5 bases each). The CDR3 covers 16 residues. The V and J ends lost 4 bases and 3 bases respectively, with 16 bases between them. The V gene's germline CDR1 is SGHTA and CDR2 FQGNSA.

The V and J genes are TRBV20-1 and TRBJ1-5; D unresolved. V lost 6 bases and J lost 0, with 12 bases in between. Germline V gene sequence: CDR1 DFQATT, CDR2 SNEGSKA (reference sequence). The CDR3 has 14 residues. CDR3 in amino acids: CSARSIFSNQPQHF. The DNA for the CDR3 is TGCAGTGCAAGAAGCATATTTAGCAATCAGCCCCAGCATTTT.

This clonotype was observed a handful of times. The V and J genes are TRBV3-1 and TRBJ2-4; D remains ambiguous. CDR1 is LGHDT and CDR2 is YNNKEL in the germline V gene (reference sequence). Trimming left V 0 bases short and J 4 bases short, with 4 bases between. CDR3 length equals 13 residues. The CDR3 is CASSQDQKNIQYF. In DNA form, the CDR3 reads TGTGCCAGCAGCCAAGACCAGAAAAACATTCAGTACTTC.

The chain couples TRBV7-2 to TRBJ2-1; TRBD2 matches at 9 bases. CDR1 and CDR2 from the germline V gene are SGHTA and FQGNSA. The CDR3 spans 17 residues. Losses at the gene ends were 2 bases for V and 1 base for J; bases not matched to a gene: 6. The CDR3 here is CASSLSISGSSYNEQFF. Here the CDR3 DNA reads TGTGCCAGCAGCTTATCTATTAGCGGGAGTTCCTACAATGAGCAGTTCTTC.

The CDR3 here is CASRVQGIAKNIQYF. The CDR3 DNA follows: TGTGCCAGCAGAGTGCAGGGGATAGCCAAAAACATTCAGTACTTC. V gene TRBV27 combines with J gene TRBJ2-4, with D maybe TRBD1 (6 bases). V was cut by 6 bases and J by 0 bases, with 12 bases left in between. CDR3 length: 15 amino acids. Looked up from germline, CDR1 is MNHEY and CDR2 is SMNVEV (reference sequence).

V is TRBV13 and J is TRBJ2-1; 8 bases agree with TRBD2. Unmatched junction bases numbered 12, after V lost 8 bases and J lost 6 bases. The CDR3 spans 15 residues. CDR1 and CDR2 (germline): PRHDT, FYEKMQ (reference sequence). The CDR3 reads CASALWSGGFNEQFF. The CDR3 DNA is TGTGCCAGCGCCCTGTGGTCGGGAGGGTTCAATGAGCAGTTCTTC.

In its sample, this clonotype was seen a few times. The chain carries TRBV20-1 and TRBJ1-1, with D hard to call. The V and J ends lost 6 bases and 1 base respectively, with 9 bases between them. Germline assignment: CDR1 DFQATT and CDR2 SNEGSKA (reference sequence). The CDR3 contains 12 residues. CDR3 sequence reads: CSAQERNTEAFF. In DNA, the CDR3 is TGCAGTGCCCAGGAGCGGAACACTGAAGCTTTCTTT.

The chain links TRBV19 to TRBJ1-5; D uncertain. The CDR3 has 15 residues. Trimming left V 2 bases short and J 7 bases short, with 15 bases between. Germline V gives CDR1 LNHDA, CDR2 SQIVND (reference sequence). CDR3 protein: CASSIRDAPGQPQHF. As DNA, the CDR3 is TGTGCCAGTAGTATAAGGGATGCTCCCGGGCAGCCCCAGCATTTT.

The CDR3 region is CSVARDPNQPQHF. The CDR3 bases are TGCAGCGTTGCCAGGGATCCCAATCAGCCCCAGCATTTT. The chain is built from TRBV29-1 and TRBJ1-5; the D gene is possibly TRBD1 (5 bases). V lost 4 bases, J lost 3 bases, and 10 bases lay in between. The V gene's germline CDR1 is SQVTM and CDR2 ANQGSEA. This CDR3 is built from 13 residues.

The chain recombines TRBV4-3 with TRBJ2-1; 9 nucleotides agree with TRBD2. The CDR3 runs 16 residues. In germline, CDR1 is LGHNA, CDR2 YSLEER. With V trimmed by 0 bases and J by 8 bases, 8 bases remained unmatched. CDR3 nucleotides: TGCGCCAGCAGCCAAGATCCTGCGGGAGGGCCGGATGAGCAGTTCTTC. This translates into CASSQDPAGGPDEQFF.

The CDR3: CASSQRTGRNEKLFF. The CDR3, as DNA: TGTGCCAGCAGCCAGAGGACAGGAAGGAATGAAAAACTGTTTTTT. This chain links TRBV3-1 with TRBJ1-4, with 7 bases identical to TRBD1. The CDR3 length is 15 residues. Germline CDR1 and CDR2: LGHDT and YNNKEL (reference sequence). Trimming removed 3 bases from V and 5 bases from J; junction bases left unmatched: 6.

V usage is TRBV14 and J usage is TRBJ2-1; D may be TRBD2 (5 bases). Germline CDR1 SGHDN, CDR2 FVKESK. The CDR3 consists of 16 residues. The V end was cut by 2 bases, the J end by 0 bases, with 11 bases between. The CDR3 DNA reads TGTGCCAGCAGCCAACCGAGCGGAAGCTCCTACAATGAGCAGTTCTTC. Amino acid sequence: CASSQPSGSSYNEQFF.

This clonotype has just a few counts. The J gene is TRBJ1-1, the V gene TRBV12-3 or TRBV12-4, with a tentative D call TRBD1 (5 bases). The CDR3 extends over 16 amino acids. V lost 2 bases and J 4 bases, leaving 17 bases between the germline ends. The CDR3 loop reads CASSLRAGRFSTEAFF. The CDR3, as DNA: TGTGCCAGCAGTTTAAGGGCAGGGAGGTTCTCCACTGAAGCTTTCTTT.

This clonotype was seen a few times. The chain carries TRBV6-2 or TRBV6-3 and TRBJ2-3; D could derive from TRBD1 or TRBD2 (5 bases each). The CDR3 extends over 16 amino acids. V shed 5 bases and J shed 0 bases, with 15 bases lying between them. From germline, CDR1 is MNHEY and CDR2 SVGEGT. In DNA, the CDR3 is TGTGCCAGCAGTCTCTCCGGGACCCAGAGCACAGATACGCAGTATTTT. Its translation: CASSLSGTQSTDTQYF.

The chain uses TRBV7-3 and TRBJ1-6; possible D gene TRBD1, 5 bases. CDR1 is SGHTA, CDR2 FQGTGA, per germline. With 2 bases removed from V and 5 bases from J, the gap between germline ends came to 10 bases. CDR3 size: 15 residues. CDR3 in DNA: TGTGCCAGCAGCTTACGGGACGGTGATAATTCACCCCTCCACTTT. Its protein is CASSLRDGDNSPLHF.